This T cell receptor beta chain is drawn from a study of shared clonotypes between healthy human individuals. Study as a whole: Sampling drew on donors who were a couple of women and a few men aged 18 to 49.

Libraries were prepared by immunoSEQ multiplex PCR; TCRdb keeps only in-frame clonotypes and omits some of them. The sample includes around 2.3 million clones, about 94% of them seen just once. V gave up 3 bases and J gave up 4 bases; unmatched junction bases: 10. The CDR3 is 18 residues long. CDR1 is LNHNV, CDR2 YYDKDF, per germline (reference sequence). The study's findings and limits: The rarefaction results pointed to incomplete sorted-subset sequencing despite large depth. Shared across a few donors were around 4.7% of the naive CD4 clonotypes.

On this clone: What it recognizes is unknown.

The sequencing sample was made of naive CD4+ T cells sorted from blood. The sample's subset: CD45RA+ positively selected. The receptor's source is a young man in good health. This chain joins TRBV15 and TRBJ2-2, with TRBD2 matching 11 bases. The CDR3: CATSSGLAGPRGTGELFF. The CDR3 DNA sequence: TGTGCCACCAGCAGTGGACTAGCGGGCCCGAGGGGCACCGGGGAGCTGTTTTTT. Combining the CDR3 with reference TRBV15 and TRBJ2-2 gives the whole variable domain DAMVIQNPRYQVTQFGKPVTLSCSQTLNHNVMYWYQQKSSQAPKLLFHYYDKDFNNEADTPDNFQSRRPNTSFCFLDIRSPGLGDTAMYLCATSSGLAGPRGTGELFFGEGSRLTVL.